A single sample is the source of the 31 T cell receptor beta chains below, sequenced in a study of monozygotic twins with inflammatory bowel disease. TCRdb re-called the 5' RACE reads; every CDR3 protein appears as one record, without DNA. This table holds 160,000 or so distinct CDR3 sequences. Sample: blood. The receptors stem from a human donor with ulcerative colitis or Crohn's disease, or a healthy co-twin of an affected twin (not recorded which).

The rearrangement uses TRBV29-1 and TRBJ1-1; the TRBD1 assignment by TCRdb is unverifiable without DNA. The CDR3 extends over 13 amino acids. Germline-derived CDR1 and CDR2 are SQVTM and ANQGSEA. The CDR3 sequence is CSVGPRTASEAFF. Full variable domain (rest looked up from reference TRBV29-1 and TRBJ1-1): SAVISQKPSRDICQRGTSLTIQCQVDSQVTMMFWYRQQPGQSLTLIATANQGSEATYESGFVIDKFPISRPNLTFSTLTVSNMSPEDSSIYLCSVGPRTASEAFFGQGTRLTVV.

The J gene is TRBJ2-7, the V gene TRBV5-1; TCRdb calls TRBD1, which cannot be checked without DNA. This CDR3 spans 15 amino acids. Germline V lookup: CDR1 SGHRS, CDR2 YFSETQ. The CDR3: CASSLLPDRANEQYF.

The rearrangement links TRBV24-1 to TRBJ2-3; TCRdb outputs TRBD2, but without DNA this stays unchecked. The CDR3 is 12 residues long. The germline V gene has CDR1 KGHDR and CDR2 SFDVKD. The CDR3 region is CVVAGSTDTQYF.

The chain recombines TRBV19 with TRBJ1-1; TCRdb's D call, TRBD1, is unchecked because there is no DNA. Germline V gives CDR1 LNHDA, CDR2 SQIVND (reference sequence). The CDR3 covers 16 residues. Here the CDR3 reads CATRVMAGGLNTEAFF.

This sequence joins TRBV20-1 and TRBJ2-5. This CDR3 spans 11 amino acids. Germline CDR1 and CDR2: DFQATT and SNEGSKA (reference sequence). The CDR3 here is CSADPQETQYF.

This chain uses TRBV19 with TRBJ1-5; TCRdb proposes TRBD1, but this gene call is untestable without DNA. This CDR3 is built from 14 residues. CDR1 LNHDA and CDR2 SQIVND come from the germline V gene (reference sequence). The CDR3 sequence: CASSTTGQGQPQHF.

V usage is TRBV20-1 and J usage is TRBJ2-7; TCRdb designates TRBD2, a call that cannot be tested without DNA. The CDR3 is made up of 14 amino acids. Germline V gene lookup returns CDR1 DFQATT and CDR2 SNEGSKA (reference sequence). The CDR3: CSARLAGGSYEQYF.

V and J are TRBV5-1 and TRBJ1-1. From germline, CDR1 is SGHRS and CDR2 YFSETQ. The CDR3 length is 14 residues. CDR3 residues: CASSLDLAWTEAFF.

V and J are TRBV4-3 and TRBJ2-1. This CDR3 has 13 residues. Germline V gene data show CDR1 as LGHNA and CDR2 as YSLEER. The CDR3 region is CASSRNRYNEQFF.

V usage is TRBV20-1 and J usage is TRBJ1-5; TCRdb lists TRBD1, though no DNA is available to test this call. This CDR3 has 14 amino acids. Per germline, CDR1 DFQATT and CDR2 SNEGSKA (reference sequence). The chain's CDR3 is CSARDVRGNQPQHF.

The chain couples TRBV4-1 to TRBJ2-7; TCRdb designates TRBD1, a call that cannot be tested without DNA. Germline V gene sequence: CDR1 MGHRA, CDR2 YSYEKL. This CDR3 is built from 15 residues. The CDR3 protein is CASSQAGTFPYEQYF.

This rearrangement joins TRBV20-1 to TRBJ2-7; TCRdb calls TRBD1, which cannot be checked without DNA. This CDR3 comprises 15 residues. Germline CDR1 and CDR2: DFQATT and SNEGSKA (reference sequence). The CDR3 protein is CSAPGTGNGFYEQYF.

This rearrangement joins TRBV20-1 to TRBJ2-7; TCRdb lists TRBD1, though no DNA is available to test this call. This CDR3 region has 15 residues. Per the germline V gene, CDR1 is DFQATT and CDR2 is SNEGSKA (reference sequence). The CDR3 protein is CSARSGIAQGDEQYF.

The V gene is TRBV5-1, the J gene TRBJ2-5. Germline values: CDR1 SGHRS, CDR2 YFSETQ. This CDR3 is 13 amino acids long. The CDR3 spells CASSFGEGETQYF.

The chain joins TRBV12-3 or TRBV12-4 to TRBJ2-5. The CDR3 runs 14 residues. The chain's CDR3 is CASSLSGNQETQYF.

The chain couples TRBV9 to TRBJ2-2; without DNA, the TCRdb call of TRBD2 cannot be checked. This CDR3 region has 15 residues. Looked up from germline, CDR1 is SGDLS and CDR2 is YYNGEE. The CDR3 sequence is CASCLSGGDTGELFF.

The chain carries TRBV7-9 and TRBJ1-5. The CDR3 sequence is 14 residues long. CDR1 and CDR2 from the germline V gene are SEHNR and FQNEAQ (reference sequence). Here the CDR3 reads CASSLGAGNQPQHF.

The chain links TRBV6-5 to TRBJ1-2; there is no DNA to check the TCRdb D call of TRBD1. Germline V CDR1 and CDR2: MNHEY, SVGAGI. The CDR3 extends over 13 amino acids. CDR3 sequence reads: CASRPGTGYGYTF.

The chain recombines TRBV20-1 with TRBJ1-1; TCRdb gives TRBD1 as the D gene, but with no DNA this cannot be confirmed. The germline V gene encodes CDR1 DFQATT and CDR2 SNEGSKA (reference sequence). The CDR3 sequence is 13 residues long. CDR3 protein: CSANAGDYTEAFF.

The chain links TRBV4-1 to TRBJ2-7; TCRdb selects TRBD1, and the lack of DNA leaves this call unchecked. Germline values: CDR1 MGHRA, CDR2 YSYEKL. The CDR3 is 16 amino acids. This CDR3 reads CASSQDGSGAYYEQYF.

The chain employs TRBV4-2 and TRBJ2-2; the D call from TCRdb, TRBD2, cannot be confirmed without DNA. The CDR3 loop spans 15 amino acids. In germline, CDR1 is LGHNA, CDR2 YNFKEQ. This chain's CDR3 is CASSQAGVVVGELFF.

The chain recombines TRBV10-2 with TRBJ2-1; the D call from TCRdb, TRBD2, cannot be confirmed without DNA. CDR1 and CDR2 from the germline V gene are WSHSY and SAAADI. The CDR3 spans 16 residues. CDR3 loop: CASSGPFSGGYNEQFF.

The chain joins TRBV7-8 to TRBJ2-7; the TRBD2 assignment by TCRdb is unverifiable without DNA. This CDR3 comprises 15 residues. Germline V gene sequence: CDR1 SGHVS, CDR2 FQNEAQ. The CDR3 protein is CASSLDFGPNYEQYF. Combining the CDR3 with reference TRBV7-8 and TRBJ2-7 gives the whole variable domain GAGVSQSPRYKVAKRGQDVALRCDPISGHVSLFWYQQALGQGPEFLTYFQNEAQLDKSGLPSDRFFAERPEGSVSTLKIQRTQQEDSAVYLCASSLDFGPNYEQYFGPGTRLTVT.

The chain couples TRBV29-1 to TRBJ2-2. This CDR3 has 11 residues. Germline V gene data show CDR1 as SQVTM and CDR2 as ANQGSEA. This CDR3 reads CSVTNTGELFF.

J is TRBJ2-3 and V is TRBV11-3; with no DNA, the TCRdb D assignment of TRBD2 cannot be verified. The V gene's germline CDR1 is SGHNT and CDR2 YENEEA. The CDR3 spans 12 residues. This chain's CDR3 is CATQAGEDTQYF.

The chain recombines TRBV5-5 with TRBJ1-5; the TRBD1 assignment by TCRdb is unverifiable without DNA. Germline loops: CDR1 SGHKS, CDR2 YYEKEE (reference sequence). The length of the CDR3 is 15 residues. The CDR3 is CASSQGTAHNQPQHF.

The rearrangement joins TRBV6-5 to TRBJ2-2; the D gene TCRdb calls, TRBD2, cannot be checked with no DNA. The germline V gene has CDR1 MNHEY and CDR2 SVGAGI. The CDR3 consists of 17 residues. CDR3: CATFGLAGASGTGELFF.

The J gene is TRBJ1-2, the V gene TRBV4-2. The CDR3 is made up of 13 amino acids. Per germline, CDR1 LGHNA and CDR2 YNFKEQ. The CDR3 loop reads CASSQDGYYGYTF.

The rearrangement joins TRBV4-3 to TRBJ2-2. Germline assignment: CDR1 LGHNA and CDR2 YSLEER. CDR3 length: 15 residues. CDR3 amino acids: CASSSRIYNTGELFF.

The V and J genes are TRBV12-3 or TRBV12-4 and TRBJ2-3; the D call of TRBD2 rests on TCRdb alone, since no DNA is present to check it. The CDR3 runs to 15 residues. The CDR3 spells CASCTTSGYTDTQYF.

The chain has TRBV20-1 and TRBJ2-3. The length of the CDR3 is 11 residues. Germline V gene data show CDR1 as DFQATT and CDR2 as SNEGSKA (reference sequence). CDR3 protein: CSAMFTDTQYF.